The source of this T cell receptor (beta chain) is a study of technical replicates of blood from several donors. The CDR3 has 15 amino acids. Germline V lookup: CDR1 SGHNT, CDR2 YYREEE (reference sequence). After removal of 6 bases from V and 8 bases from J, the junction contained 6 bases not matched to a gene. The method was immunoSEQ multiplex PCR; TCRdb's version includes in-frame clones alone and lacks a portion of them. Of some 90,000 clones in the sample, roughly 95% were seen once. V gene TRBV5-4 combines with J gene TRBJ2-2, with 14 positions matching TRBD2. The TCR was taken from a human donor in good health. Sequencing was carried out using T cells isolated from PBMCs. CDR3 nucleotides: TGTGCCAGCACCGGGACTAGCGGGAGAAGGGGGGAGCTGTTTTTT. This encodes CASTGTSGRRGELFF.